Sequencing of this T cell receptor beta chain was carried out in a study of T cell responses to AZD1222 COVID-19 vaccine. Study at large: Some second doses came at about 4 weeks and others at about 12 weeks; these were pooled.

With respect to this clone: Its antigen is unidentified.

Generated by immunoSEQ multiplex PCR, the TCRdb table keeps only in-frame clones and is missing some. There are 150,000 or so clones in the sample; more than 85% occur only once, and about 3.7% lies in the top ten. General study findings and limits: Spike-wide vaccine-associated CD4 TCRs dominated at 160-218 and 743-854. Increases in Spike-specific TCR breadth and depth were seen after two AZD1222 doses. There were repertoire samples only from the period after the peak T cell response.

Trimming left V 11 bases short and J 4 bases short, with 17 bases between. This CDR3 is 13 amino acids long. Looked up from germline, CDR1 is LGHDT and CDR2 is YNNKEL (reference sequence). The V call is TRBV3-1 (or the pseudogene TRBV3-2), the J call TRBJ1-2; D possibly corresponds to TRBD1 (6 bases). The receptor's source is an adult in good health. The sequencing here drew on peripheral blood, taken on day 0 of AZD1222 vaccination. DNA of the CDR3: TGTGCCGCCCCCCGGGACAACTCCTATGGCTACACCTTC. This gives the protein CAAPRDNSYGYTF.